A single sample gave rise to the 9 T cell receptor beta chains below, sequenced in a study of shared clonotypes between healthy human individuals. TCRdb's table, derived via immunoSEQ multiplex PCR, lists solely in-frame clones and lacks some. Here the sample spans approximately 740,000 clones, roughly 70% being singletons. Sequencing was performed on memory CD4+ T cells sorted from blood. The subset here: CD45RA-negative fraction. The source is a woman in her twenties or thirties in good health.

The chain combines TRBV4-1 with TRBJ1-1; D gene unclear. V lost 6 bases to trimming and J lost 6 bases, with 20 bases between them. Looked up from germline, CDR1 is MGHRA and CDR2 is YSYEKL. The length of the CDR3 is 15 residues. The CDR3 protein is CASRTRVRKEAEAFF. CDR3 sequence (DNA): TGCGCCAGCAGAACAAGGGTACGAAAGGAGGCTGAAGCTTTCTTT.

The CDR3 DNA follows: TGTGCCAGCTCACCACTCGGGAACAGCAATCAGCCCCAGCATTTT. This encodes CASSPLGNSNQPQHF. This chain uses TRBV18 with TRBJ1-5; unclear D gene. The V end was cut by 1 base, the J end by 1 base, with 8 bases between. The germline V gene has CDR1 KGHSH and CDR2 LQKENI. The CDR3 length is 15 residues. The entire variable domain, with the rest obtained from reference TRBV18 and TRBJ1-5, is as follows: NAGVMQNPRHLVRRRGQEARLRCSPMKGHSHVYWYRQLPEEGLKFMVYLQKENIIDESGMPKERFSAEFPKEGPSILRIQQVVRGDSAAYFCASSPLGNSNQPQHFGDGTRLSIL.

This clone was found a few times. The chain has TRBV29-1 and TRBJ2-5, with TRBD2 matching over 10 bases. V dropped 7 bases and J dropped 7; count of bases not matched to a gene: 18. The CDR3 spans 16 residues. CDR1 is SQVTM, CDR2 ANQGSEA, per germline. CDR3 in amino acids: CSALIALAGVQGTQYF. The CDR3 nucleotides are TGCAGCGCCCTAATAGCCCTAGCGGGAGTTCAGGGGACCCAGTACTTC.

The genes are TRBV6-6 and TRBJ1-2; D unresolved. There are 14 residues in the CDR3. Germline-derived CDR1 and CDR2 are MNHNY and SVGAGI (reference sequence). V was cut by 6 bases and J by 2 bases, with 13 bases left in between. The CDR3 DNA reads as TGTGCCAGCAGGCCGGATACATTAAACTATGGCTACACCTTC. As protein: CASRPDTLNYGYTF.

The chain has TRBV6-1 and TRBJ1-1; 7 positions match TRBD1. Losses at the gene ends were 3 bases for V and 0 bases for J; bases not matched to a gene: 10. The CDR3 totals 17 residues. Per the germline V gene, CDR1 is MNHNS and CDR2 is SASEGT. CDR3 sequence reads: CASSDLGTANLNTEAFF. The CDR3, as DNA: TGTGCCAGCAGTGACTTAGGGACAGCAAATTTGAACACTGAAGCTTTCTTT.

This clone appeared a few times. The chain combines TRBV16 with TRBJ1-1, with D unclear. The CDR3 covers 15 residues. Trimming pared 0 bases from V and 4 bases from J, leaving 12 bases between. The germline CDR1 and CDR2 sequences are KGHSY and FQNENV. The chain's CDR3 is CASSQSPPGSTEAFF. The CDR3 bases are TGTGCCAGCAGCCAATCCCCTCCGGGGAGCACTGAAGCTTTCTTT.

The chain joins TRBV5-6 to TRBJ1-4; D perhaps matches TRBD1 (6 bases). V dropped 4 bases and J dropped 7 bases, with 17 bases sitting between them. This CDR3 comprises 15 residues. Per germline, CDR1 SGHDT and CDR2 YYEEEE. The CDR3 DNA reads TGTGCCAGCAGCCTACAGGGTGGAACGGGTGAAAAACTGTTTTTT. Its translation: CASSLQGGTGEKLFF.

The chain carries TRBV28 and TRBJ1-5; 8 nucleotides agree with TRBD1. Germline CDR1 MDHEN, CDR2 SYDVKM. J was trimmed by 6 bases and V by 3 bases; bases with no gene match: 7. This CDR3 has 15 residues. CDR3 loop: CASSLRARGRQPQHF. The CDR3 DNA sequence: TGTGCCAGCAGTTTGAGGGCCAGGGGGCGTCAGCCCCAGCATTTT.

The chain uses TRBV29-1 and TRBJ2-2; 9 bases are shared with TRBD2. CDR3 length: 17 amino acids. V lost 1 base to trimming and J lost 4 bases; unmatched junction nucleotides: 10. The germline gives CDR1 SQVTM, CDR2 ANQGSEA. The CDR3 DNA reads TGCAGCGTTGAAGTGGTGATAGCGGGGGCTTTCACCGGGGAGCTGTTTTTT. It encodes CSVEVVIAGAFTGELFF.